Following are 29 T cell receptor beta chains from one sample sequenced in a study of blood T cell repertoires in COVID-19. Some clones are missing from TCRdb's copy, which holds only in-frame ones; the method was immunoSEQ multiplex PCR. Seen here are some 150,000 clones, 65% to 90% observed once, and the top ten hold approximately 3.5%. Sample: peripheral blood. The receptors come from a man in his 70s with acute or convalescent COVID-19.

The chain joins TRBV2 to TRBJ2-6; maybe TRBD1 (5 bases). This CDR3 region has 16 residues. Looked up from germline, CDR1 is SNHLY and CDR2 is FYNNEI. The V gene lost 3 bases and the J gene lost 4 bases, with 13 bases spanning the gap. The CDR3, as DNA: TGTGCCAGCAGTGACAGGGTTCAGGCCGGGGCCAACGTCCTGACTTTC. Translation: CASSDRVQAGANVLTF. Using reference TRBV2 and TRBJ2-6 for the parts outside the CDR3, the full variable domain is EPEVTQTPSHQVTQMGQEVILRCVPISNHLYFYWYRQILGQKVEFLVSFYNNEISEKSEIFDDQFSVERPDGSNFTLKIRSTKLEDSAMYFCASSDRVQAGANVLTFGAGSRLTVL.

V gene TRBV5-1 combines with J gene TRBJ2-1, with TRBD1 as a possible D gene (5 bases). The V end was cut by 0 bases, the J end by 4 bases, with 17 bases between. Per the germline V gene, CDR1 is SGHRS and CDR2 is YFSETQ. The CDR3 runs to 17 residues. CDR3 DNA: TGCGCCAGCAGCTTGGCCCCTAGTGGGGCGGCATACAATGAGCAGTTCTTC. Its translation is CASSLAPSGAAYNEQFF.

The rearrangement links TRBV3-1 (or the pseudogene TRBV3-2) to TRBJ2-7; D gene uncertain. Germline lookup yields CDR1 LGHDT and CDR2 YNNKEL (reference sequence). V dropped 1 base and J dropped 2 bases, with 6 bases sitting between them. CDR3 length equals 13 residues. The CDR3 DNA sequence: TGTGCCAGCAGCCAAGGACATACCTACGAGCAGTACTTC. This encodes CASSQGHTYEQYF.

The V and J genes are TRBV15 and TRBJ2-5; 9 bases are a match to TRBD1. The CDR3 loop spans 14 amino acids. J lost 4 bases, V lost 4 bases, and 4 bases had no gene match. Germline V gives CDR1 LNHNV, CDR2 YYDKDF (reference sequence). The CDR3 region is CATSMDRGVETQYF. The CDR3 nucleotides are TGTGCCACCAGCATGGACAGGGGAGTAGAGACCCAGTACTTC.

J is TRBJ2-2 and V is TRBV24-1, with 7 bases identical to TRBD1. J lost 6 bases, V lost 4 bases, and 7 bases had no gene match. Germline V gene lookup returns CDR1 KGHDR and CDR2 SFDVKD. The CDR3 sequence is 15 residues long. The CDR3 spells CATSDPGQTPGELFF. CDR3 nucleotide sequence: TGTGCCACCAGTGACCCGGGACAGACCCCCGGGGAGCTGTTTTTT.

The rearrangement links TRBV30 to TRBJ1-3, with 9 bases identical to TRBD1. The germline CDR1 and CDR2 sequences are GTSNPN and SVGIG (reference sequence). The CDR3 is made up of 15 amino acids. V lost 3 bases and J lost 1; bases outside the gene matches: 4. The CDR3, as DNA: TGTGCCTGGAGAACCGGGACAGGGTCTGGAAACACCATATATTTT. Translating it yields CAWRTGTGSGNTIYF.

The V call is TRBV12-3 or TRBV12-4, the J call TRBJ2-7; 8 bases match TRBD2. Trimming took 5 bases from V and 4 from J; bases not matched to a gene: 4. CDR3 length equals 13 residues. In nucleotides, the CDR3 is TGTGCCAGCAGTCCAAGCGGGAGTTACGAGCAGTACTTC. It encodes CASSPSGSYEQYF.

V and J are TRBV12-2 and TRBJ2-7; whether TRBD2, the table's D call, matches the DNA was not checked. TRBV12-2 is a known pseudogene. The CDR3 spans 19 residues. The DNA of the CDR3 is TGTGCAAGTCGCTTAGGTGTCCTAGCGGGAGGGCCATCATGCTACGAGCAGTACTTC. It encodes CASRLGVLAGGPSCYEQYF.

This clone was seen once. The chain links TRBV3-1 (or the pseudogene TRBV3-2) to TRBJ1-2; 7 bases agree with TRBD1. Germline V lookup: CDR1 LGHDT, CDR2 YNNKEL (reference sequence). The V and J ends lost 1 base and 8 bases, in that order; junction bases with no gene match: 4. This CDR3 is built from 13 residues. The CDR3 sequence: CASSQAGGEGYTF. DNA for the CDR3: TGTGCCAGCAGCCAAGCAGGGGGAGAGGGCTACACCTTC.

V and J are TRBV21-1 and TRBJ2-7; TRBD2, the table's D call, was not compared with the DNA. TRBV21-1 is annotated as a pseudogene. This CDR3 is built from 14 residues. The DNA of the CDR3 is TGTGCCAGCAGCAAGCGGCGATACTCCTACGAGCAGTACTTC. Translated: CASSKRRYSYEQYF.

The chain is built from TRBV10-3 and TRBJ2-1; no definite D call. The V end lost 4 bases, the J end lost 8 bases, and 9 bases lay between the germline ends. Germline CDR1 reads ENHRY; CDR2 reads SYGVKD. This CDR3 region has 12 residues. The CDR3 loop is CAISGGSDEQFF. CDR3 DNA: TGTGCCATCAGTGGCGGAAGTGATGAGCAGTTCTTC.

This clone has just a few counts. V gene TRBV19 combines with J gene TRBJ2-1, with a tentative D call TRBD1 (6 bases). The V end lost 3 bases, the J end lost 9 bases, and 15 bases lay between the germline ends. This CDR3 is 14 amino acids long. Per germline, CDR1 LNHDA and CDR2 SQIVND (reference sequence). The CDR3 region is CASSIVGGRGEQFF. CDR3 DNA sequence: TGTGCCAGTAGTATTGTAGGGGGACGTGGTGAGCAGTTCTTC. The full variable domain, in which reference TRBV19 and TRBJ2-1 provide the parts outside the CDR3, is DGGITQSPKYLFRKEGQNVTLSCEQNLNHDAMYWYRQDPGQGLRLIYYSQIVNDFQKGDIAEGYSVSREKKESFPLTVTSAQKNPTAFYLCASSIVGGRGEQFFGPGTRLTVL.

The chain joins TRBV6-2 or TRBV6-3 to TRBJ2-7, with a weak D call TRBD1 (6 bases). The germline V gene has CDR1 MNHEY and CDR2 SVGEGT. The CDR3 runs 17 residues. The V end was cut by 2 bases, the J end by 1 base, with 18 bases between. CDR3 coding DNA: TGTGCCAGCAGTTACACCCCAGGCTGGGACACTTCCTACGAGCAGTACTTC. It yields the protein CASSYTPGWDTSYEQYF.

This chain joins TRBV4-3 and TRBJ2-7; D not resolved. The germline CDR1 and CDR2 sequences are LGHNA and YSLEER. This CDR3 region has 16 residues. V was clipped by 0 bases and J by 1 base, with 13 bases between them. CDR3 nucleotides: TGCGCCAGCAGCCAAGATTACTCATCACTTTCCTACGAGCAGTACTTC. Protein product: CASSQDYSSLSYEQYF.

The chain recombines TRBV5-1 with TRBJ2-5, with D maybe TRBD2 (5 bases). The CDR3 extends over 13 amino acids. V lost 1 base and J lost 5, with 9 bases in between. Germline V gene lookup returns CDR1 SGHRS and CDR2 YFSETQ. The chain's CDR3 is CASSLIGGETQYF. CDR3 DNA: TGCGCCAGCAGCTTGATAGGCGGGGAGACCCAGTACTTC.

The chain couples TRBV27 to TRBJ2-7; tentative D call: TRBD2 (6 bases). The CDR3 is made up of 14 amino acids. The V gene lost 5 bases and the J gene lost 2 bases, with 13 bases spanning the gap. The V gene's germline CDR1 is MNHEY and CDR2 SMNVEV (reference sequence). In DNA, the CDR3 is TGTGCCAGCAGTCCCTGGGACTCTGCCTACGAGCAGTACTTC. It translates to CASSPWDSAYEQYF.

The chain links TRBV28 to TRBJ1-4; TRBD1 matches at 10 bases. Germline CDR1 MDHEN, CDR2 SYDVKM. V was pared by 8 bases and J by 10 bases, with 4 bases of the junction left unmatched. The CDR3 covers 12 residues. CDR3 nucleotides: TGTGCCAGCGTTGGACAGGGGGGAAAACTGTTTTTT. Translating it yields CASVGQGGKLFF.

The rearrangement joins TRBV19 to TRBJ2-7; 7 bases are a match to TRBD1. The ends lost 5 bases at V and 3 bases at J; junction bases unmatched: 10. The CDR3 is made up of 15 amino acids. CDR1 and CDR2 (germline): LNHDA, SQIVND (reference sequence). Written as DNA, the CDR3 is TGTGCCAGTAGTCTGGCCGGGACAGTGAACTACGAGCAGTACTTC. Protein: CASSLAGTVNYEQYF.

The chain has TRBV5-4 and TRBJ2-7, with 14 positions matching TRBD2. The germline CDR1 and CDR2 sequences are SGHNT and YYREEE (reference sequence). V gave up 4 bases and J gave up 6 bases; unmatched junction bases: 3. This CDR3 spans 14 amino acids. CDR3 sequence: CASSEGLAGVEQYF. CDR3 DNA sequence: TGTGCCAGCAGCGAGGGACTAGCGGGAGTCGAGCAGTACTTC.

V gene TRBV5-8 combines with J gene TRBJ2-3; 8 bases match TRBD2. V lost 3 bases, J lost 1 base, and 13 bases stayed unmatched. The CDR3 has 18 amino acids. Germline V gene data show CDR1 as SGHTS and CDR2 as YDEGEE. In nucleotides, the CDR3 is TGTGCCAGCAGCTGGGGGAGAGGAGCGGGAGCCCGCACAGATACGCAGTATTTT. This translates into CASSWGRGAGARTDTQYF.

This chain links TRBV15 with TRBJ2-7, with D perhaps matching TRBD1 (6 bases). This CDR3 has 14 residues. The germline V gene has CDR1 LNHNV and CDR2 YYDKDF (reference sequence). V was clipped by 1 base and J by 4 bases, with 11 bases between them. The CDR3 is CATSRGNRVYEQYF. For the CDR3, the DNA is TGTGCCACCAGCAGAGGTAACAGGGTATACGAGCAGTACTTC.

This clone was seen a few times. The V gene is TRBV2, the J gene TRBJ1-2; no firm D call. Trimming stripped 0 bases from V and 8 bases from J, with 7 bases between. Germline CDR1 and CDR2: SNHLY and FYNNEI. The CDR3 extends over 12 amino acids. The DNA for the CDR3 is TGTGCCAGCAGTGAAGCCCAGTGGGGCTACACCTTC. This sequence encodes CASSEAQWGYTF.

V usage is TRBV27 and J usage is TRBJ1-4, with TRBD1 matching over 7 bases. This CDR3 is built from 15 residues. CDR1 is MNHEY, CDR2 SMNVEV, per germline (reference sequence). The V segment lost 0 bases and the J segment 5 bases; nucleotides outside the gene matches: 3. CDR3 residues: CASSLSMDRNEKLFF. As DNA, the CDR3 is TGTGCCAGCAGTTTATCGATGGACAGGAATGAAAAACTGTTTTTT.

This clone appeared a single time. This rearrangement joins TRBV6-5 to TRBJ2-3; 8 bases line up with TRBD2. J was trimmed by 6 bases and V by 5 bases; bases with no gene match: 4. The CDR3 has 13 residues. The germline V gene has CDR1 MNHEY and CDR2 SVGAGI. CDR3 protein: CASSREGADTQYF. For the CDR3, the DNA is TGTGCCAGCAGTCGGGAGGGAGCTGATACGCAGTATTTT.

The V and J genes are TRBV14 and TRBJ2-7, with a possible D match to TRBD2 (5 bases). Germline CDR1 and CDR2: SGHDN and FVKESK. With 4 bases removed from V and 1 base from J, the gap between germline ends came to 11 bases. The CDR3 is made up of 14 amino acids. CDR3 DNA sequence: TGTGCCAGCAGCCCGAGCCGCGGGTCCTACGAGCAGTACTTC. It codes for CASSPSRGSYEQYF.

Points on this clone: One junction end disagrees with the germline gene, perhaps due to a read error. J is TRBJ2-1 and V is TRBV7-9; TRBD1 matches 8 bases. CDR3 length equals 14 residues. The V gene's germline CDR1 is SEHNR and CDR2 FQNEAQ (reference sequence). CDR3 protein: CASSLQGVLGDTIF. The CDR3 DNA follows: TGTGCCAGCAGCCTACAGGGGGTTCTAGGTGATACTATCTTC.

The CDR3 region has the DNA TGTGCCAGCAGTCTACCACAGGGAAGTCAGCCCCAGCATTTT. Its translation is CASSLPQGSQPQHF. The J gene is TRBJ1-5, the V gene TRBV28, with D possibly TRBD1 on 6 matching bases. The germline V gene has CDR1 MDHEN and CDR2 SYDVKM. The CDR3 sequence is 14 residues long. The V end was cut by 5 bases, the J end by 6 bases, with 14 bases between.

By sample fraction, this clone is medium-sized. The chain couples TRBV7-9 to TRBJ1-6, with 7 nucleotides matching TRBD1. This CDR3 has 14 residues. With 7 bases clipped from V and 7 bases from J, the junction kept 7 bases outside the gene matches. Germline V CDR1 and CDR2: SEHNR, FQNEAQ (reference sequence). The CDR3, as DNA: TGTGCCAGCACCCCGGGACAGTCAAATTCACCCCTCCACTTT. Translation gives CASTPGQSNSPLHF.

The genes are TRBV24-1 and TRBJ1-2; 8 nucleotides align to TRBD1. The length of the CDR3 is 13 residues. Trimming at V came to 3 bases and at J to 8 bases, leaving 4 bases not matched to a gene. Looked up from germline, CDR1 is KGHDR and CDR2 is SFDVKD. CDR3: CATSDPGGAGYTF. CDR3 sequence (DNA): TGTGCCACCAGTGATCCAGGGGGCGCCGGCTACACCTTC.